This T cell receptor beta chain derives from a study of T cells expressing NK-cell markers. In the study overall: Sorted T-cell subsets CD3+CD56+NKG2C+, CD3+CD56+NKG2C- and CD3+CD56-NKG2C+ were TCR beta-sequenced.

Reanalyzing the 5' RACE reads, TCRdb keeps one entry per CDR3 protein, without DNA. This sample's clone table lists hundreds of thousands of distinct CDR3 sequences. The germline gives CDR1 SGHRS, CDR2 YFSETQ. There are 11 residues in the CDR3. The receptor's source is a man aged 18-69 years in good health. The sequenced material came from blood T cells: a sorted CD56 or NKG2C T cell subset, CD4+ or CD8+ T cells, or bulk PBMC T cells (not recorded which). V and J are TRBV5-1 and TRBJ1-2. The CDR3 sequence: CASSESYGYTF.